One TCR beta chain is described in this entry. Looked up from germline, CDR1 is LNHDA and CDR2 is SQIVND (reference sequence). V was clipped by 4 bases and J by 8 bases; unmatched bases: 6. The CDR3 runs 13 residues. The sample is drawn from a study of graft-versus-host responses after intestinal transplantation. Repertoires were generated with immunoSEQ multiplex PCR, while TCRdb's copy carries only in-frame clones and drops some. The sample yields 60,000 to 70,000 clones, 75% to 90% seen once. Graft material was processed, releasing intraepithelial and lamina propria lymphocytes. The sample here was ileum tissue, taken more than 350 days after transplant. This clonotype was sampled from a human patient who received an intestinal transplant, so some T cells may come from the graft donor. The V and J genes are TRBV19 and TRBJ1-2, with TRBD1 identical over 8 bases. The CDR3 DNA reads as TGTGCCAGTAGTAACTCAGGGGGCAGGGGCTACACCTTC. It is translated as CASSNSGGRGYTF.